This is a list of T cell receptor beta chains from one sample in a study of blood T cell repertoires in COVID-19. TCRdb keeps only in-frame clones here, not all; method: immunoSEQ multiplex PCR. The table records 350,000 to 450,000 clones, just over 90% of them present only once. Sequences were obtained from PBMCs or T cells enriched from blood (not recorded which). These receptors all stem from a woman in her thirties or forties who had been exposed to COVID-19. The CDR3 runs from the conserved cysteine through the conserved F or W. Fields, in order: clone size, V gene, D gene, J gene, CDR3 protein, CDR3 DNA. A D gene is named only where the DNA matches it firmly. Only part of the rows carry a size: once, few, many, or a class if the clone is expanded.

.,TRBV30,.,TRBJ1-5,CAWSAGGVGQPQHF,TGTGCCTGGAGTGCGGGGGGGGTCGGCCAGCCCCAGCATTTT
.,TRBV15,TRBD2,TRBJ2-6,CATSRDHPRGTTGANVLTF,TGTGCCACCAGCAGAGATCATCCGCGGGGGACCACTGGGGCCAACGTCCTGACTTTC
once,TRBV3-1/TRBV3-2,TRBD1,TRBJ1-3,CASRGDRRNTIYF,TGTGCCAGCAGGGGGGACAGACGAAACACCATATATTTT
.,TRBV6-2/TRBV6-3,TRBD2,TRBJ2-7,CASSYGAGVREQYF,TGTGCCAGCAGTTACGGAGCGGGAGTCCGCGAGCAGTACTTC
.,TRBV25-1,TRBD2,TRBJ2-5,CASSEYKGLAGGPETQYF,TGTGCCAGCAGTGAATATAAGGGACTAGCGGGGGGCCCGGAGACCCAGTACTTC
.,TRBV19,TRBD1,TRBJ1-1,CASHRGTVNTEAFF,TGTGCCAGTCACAGGGGGACGGTGAACACTGAAGCTTTCTTT
.,TRBV24-1,TRBD1,TRBJ2-1,CATSDWDRAYNEQFF,TGTGCCACCAGTGATTGGGACAGGGCCTACAATGAGCAGTTCTTC
.,TRBV28,.,TRBJ1-1,CASTKGGPRTEAFF,TGTGCCAGCACCAAGGGGGGGCCTCGCACTGAAGCTTTCTTT
.,TRBV27,TRBD2,TRBJ2-5,CASSLTSGAYQETQYF,TGTGCCAGCAGTTTAACTAGCGGGGCGTACCAAGAGACCCAGTACTTC
.,TRBV25-1,.,TRBJ2-5,CASSSQGGETQYF,TGTGCCAGCAGTTCCCAGGGGGGAGAGACCCAGTACTTC
.,TRBV7-2,TRBD2,TRBJ2-5,CASSLKAGGPETQYF,TGTGCCAGCAGCTTAAAAGCGGGAGGGCCGGAGACCCAGTACTTC
.,TRBV19,.,TRBJ1-5,CASTPRETLNQPQHF,TGTGCCAGTACCCCACGGGAGACATTAAATCAGCCCCAGCATTTT
.,TRBV6-5,.,TRBJ2-1,CASSISAETYNEQFF,TGTGCCAGCAGTATTTCGGCGGAGACCTACAATGAGCAGTTCTTC
.,TRBV27,.,TRBJ1-6,CASSRVGLALHF,TGTGCCAGCAGCCGAGTGGGTCTAGCCCTCCACTTT
.,TRBV30,.,TRBJ1-6,CAWSPGKSPLHF,TGTGCCTGGAGTCCAGGGAAATCACCCCTCCACTTT
.,TRBV10-3,.,TRBJ1-2,CAIRGGEGSYGYTF,TGTGCCATCAGGGGGGGAGAGGGCTCCTATGGCTACACCTTC
.,TRBV7-6,TRBD1,TRBJ2-3,CASSRQTGSSTDTQYF,TGTGCCAGCAGCCGGCAGACAGGGTCTAGCACAGATACGCAGTATTTT
.,TRBV7-9,.,TRBJ1-2,CASSLGQTEDGYTF,TGTGCCAGCAGCTTAGGGCAAACAGAAGATGGCTACACCTTC
.,TRBV3-1/TRBV3-2,.,TRBJ1-5,CASSQDPWARPQHF,TGTGCCAGCAGCCAAGATCCTTGGGCACGGCCCCAGCATTTT
.,TRBV7-3,.,TRBJ1-5,CASSLGGDAFNQPQHF,TGTGCCAGCAGCCTCGGGGGAGACGCATTCAATCAGCCCCAGCATTTT
few,TRBV6-6,.,TRBJ2-5,CASGLPETQYF,TGTGCCAGCGGGCTCCCGGAGACCCAGTACTTC
few,TRBV30,.,TRBJ1-5,CAWSVQGGNQPQHF,TGTGCCTGGAGTGTACAAGGGGGCAATCAGCCCCAGCATTTT
.,TRBV7-2,.,TRBJ1-1,CASSSSVVLNTEAFF,TGTGCCAGCAGCTCTTCGGTGGTCTTGAACACTGAAGCTTTCTTT
.,TRBV7-6,TRBD2,TRBJ2-3,CASSSLAGGSTDTQYF,TGTGCCAGCAGCTCCTTAGCGGGAGGGAGCACAGATACGCAGTATTTT
.,TRBV7-2,.,TRBJ1-1,CASSLSAAGNTEAFF,TGTGCCAGCAGCTTATCAGCTGCAGGGAACACTGAAGCTTTCTTT
.,TRBV5-1,.,TRBJ1-3,CASSPTISSGNTIYF,TGCGCCAGCAGCCCAACAATAAGCTCTGGAAACACCATATATTTT
.,TRBV19,.,TRBJ2-2,CASSIGDRKAGELFF,TGTGCCAGTAGTATTGGAGACAGAAAGGCCGGGGAGCTGTTTTTT
.,TRBV19,TRBD1,TRBJ2-3,CASRTGGGTDTQYF,TGTGCCAGTAGGACAGGGGGCGGCACAGATACGCAGTATTTT
.,TRBV30,TRBD1,TRBJ1-5,CAWSEDRGGNQPQHF,TGTGCCTGGAGTGAAGACAGGGGGGGCAATCAGCCCCAGCATTTT
.,TRBV6-5,TRBD1,TRBJ1-2,CASTRQGGYGYTF,TGTGCCAGCACCAGACAGGGGGGATATGGCTACACCTTC
.,TRBV7-8,.,TRBJ2-1,CASSAVFGAYSQNEQFF,TGTGCCAGCAGCGCCGTCTTCGGTGCCTATTCCCAAAATGAGCAGTTCTTC
.,TRBV9,TRBD2,TRBJ2-1,CASSVVGLAGGEQFF,TGTGCCAGCAGCGTAGTAGGCTTAGCGGGGGGTGAGCAGTTCTTC
.,TRBV7-9,TRBD1,TRBJ2-6,CASSTWTGGEPITF,TGTGCCAGCAGCACCTGGACAGGGGGAGAACCCATAACTTTC
.,TRBV30,.,TRBJ1-3,CAWSPPGHPSSGNTIYF,TGTGCCTGGAGTCCCCCAGGACATCCAAGCTCTGGAAACACCATATATTTT
.,TRBV18,.,TRBJ2-1,CASSPRQVDYNEQFF,TGTGCCAGCTCACCACGACAGGTAGATTACAATGAGCAGTTCTTC
.,TRBV7-3,.,TRBJ2-2,CASSTISPTGELFF,TGTGCCAGCAGTACCATTAGCCCTACCGGGGAGCTGTTTTTT
.,TRBV7-2,TRBD2,TRBJ2-7,CASSFTRTSDEQYF,TGTGCCAGCAGCTTTACCCGGACTAGCGACGAGCAGTACTTC
.,TRBV27,.,TRBJ1-5,CASSFLGEGGQPQHF,TGTGCCAGCAGTTTCCTCGGAGAGGGTGGACAGCCCCAGCATTTT
.,TRBV10-3,TRBD1,TRBJ2-7,CAITRGQGSYEQYF,TGTGCCATCACAAGGGGGCAAGGGTCCTACGAGCAGTACTTC
.,TRBV6-5,TRBD2,TRBJ2-7,CASSSISGGTYEQYF,TGTGCCAGCAGTTCAATTAGCGGGGGCACCTACGAGCAGTACTTC
.,TRBV14,TRBD1,TRBJ1-2,CASSVAGTGIYGYTF,TGTGCCAGCAGCGTCGCCGGGACAGGAATCTATGGCTACACCTTC
.,TRBV21-1,.,TRBJ2-1,CASSRTAGPYNEQFF,TGTGCCAGCAGCAGGACGGCAGGGCCATACAATGAGCAGTTCTTC
.,TRBV30,.,TRBJ1-6,CAWSVQGGSPLHF,TGTGCCTGGAGTGTCCAGGGCGGTTCACCCCTCCACTTT
.,TRBV5-4,.,TRBJ2-6,CASSLSGQATGANVLTF,TGTGCCAGCAGCTTGAGCGGGCAGGCAACTGGGGCCAACGTCCTGACTTTC
.,TRBV23-1,.,TRBJ2-1,CATRYNEQFF,TGCGCTACTAGGTACAATGAGCAGTTCTTC
few,TRBV5-6,.,TRBJ1-6,CASSSTGNNSPLHF,TGTGCCAGCAGCTCCACAGGGAATAATTCACCCCTCCACTTT